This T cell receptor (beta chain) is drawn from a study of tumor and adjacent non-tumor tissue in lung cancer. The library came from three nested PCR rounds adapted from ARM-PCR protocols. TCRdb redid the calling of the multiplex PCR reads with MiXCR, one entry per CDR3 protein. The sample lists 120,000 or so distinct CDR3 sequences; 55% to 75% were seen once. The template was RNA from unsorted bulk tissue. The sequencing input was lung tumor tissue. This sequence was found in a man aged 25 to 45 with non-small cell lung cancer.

DNA for the CDR3: TGTGCCAGCAGCTTGGTGGGCGCGGGTGAGACCCAGTACTTC. Its protein is CASSLVGAGETQYF. The chain employs TRBV5-6 and TRBJ2-5, with a weak D call TRBD2 (5 bases). The germline V gene has CDR1 SGHDT and CDR2 YYEEEE. Trimming cost V 0 bases and J 5 bases, with 11 bases left between them. The CDR3 has 14 residues.